This T cell receptor beta chain was captured by sequencing in a study of T cell changes during pregnancy in multiple sclerosis. V gave up 0 bases and J gave up 6 bases, with 10 bases separating them. Germline V gene sequence: CDR1 SGHNT, CDR2 YYREEE (reference sequence). This CDR3 region has 14 residues. This clone is a singleton in its sample. Produced via immunoSEQ multiplex PCR; TCRdb's table is partial and in-frame only. Among 50,000 to 55,000 clones listed, 90% to 95% were seen once. This receptor was obtained from a female donor with multiple sclerosis, enrolled in a pregnancy study. The input for sequencing was CD4+ T cells from peripheral blood mononuclear cells, taken after pregnancy. This chain uses TRBV5-4 with TRBJ2-4; D possibly corresponds to TRBD1 (6 bases). DNA for the CDR3: TGTGCCAGCAGCTTGGCAGGGGCGTTAAACATTCAGTACTTC. The encoded protein is CASSLAGALNIQYF.